A single sample is the source of the 22 T cell receptor beta chains below, sequenced in a study of early T cells in non-severe SARS-CoV-2 infection. A single record per CDR3 protein comes from TCRdb applying MiXCR to the 5' RACE reads. Of under 75,000 distinct CDR3 sequences listed, approximately 12% are singletons. Sample: whole blood. The receptors shown here come from an adult who was a healthcare worker with PCR-confirmed SARS-CoV-2 infection or an uninfected control (not recorded which).

This clonotype was detected ten times or more. The chain combines TRBV20-1 with TRBJ1-4, with D uncertain. V gave up 4 bases and J gave up 4 bases, with 7 bases separating them. CDR3 length equals 12 residues. Germline CDR1 is DFQATT and CDR2 is SNEGSKA (reference sequence). The CDR3 reads CSATADNEKLFF. CDR3 bases: TGCAGTGCTACGGCGGATAATGAAAAACTGTTTTTT.

The sample holds a few counts of this clonotype. This rearrangement joins TRBV12-3 or TRBV12-4 to TRBJ1-2; D gene uncertain. The CDR3 length is 12 residues. V dropped 6 bases and J dropped 6 bases, with 11 bases sitting between them. The CDR3 sequence is CASSLDPHGYTF. In DNA form, the CDR3 reads TGTGCCAGCAGCCTAGACCCCCATGGCTACACCTTC.

In DNA, the CDR3 is TGTGCCAGCAGCTTACATCCCACCGGGACAGCCTCTGGGGCCAACGTCCTGACTTTC. Its protein is CASSLHPTGTASGANVLTF. V and J are TRBV7-3 and TRBJ2-6; 7 bases align to TRBD1. Trimming at V came to 2 bases and at J to 0 bases, leaving 10 bases not matched to a gene. Germline-derived CDR1 and CDR2 are SGHTA and FQGTGA. The CDR3 is 19 amino acids.

This clonotype was observed a handful of times. The chain combines TRBV7-6 with TRBJ2-1; 11 positions agree with TRBD2. Germline trimming cut 6 bases from V and 7 bases from J; bases unmatched to any gene: 8. The CDR3 length is 15 residues. Germline CDR1 and CDR2: SGHVS and FNYEAQ. CDR3 DNA: TGTGCCAGCAGTCTTAGCGGGAGGGCGCTTAATGAGCAGTTCTTC. Translated, it gives CASSLSGRALNEQFF.

This clonotype was recorded at least ten times. The chain combines TRBV6-4 with TRBJ2-7, with TRBD2 matching over 13 bases. V was pared by 5 bases and J by 2 bases, with 6 bases of the junction left unmatched. Germline-derived CDR1 and CDR2 are MRHNA and SNTAGT. The CDR3 runs 16 residues. The DNA for the CDR3 is TGTGCCAGCAGTAGGACTAGCGGGAGCGCAACCTACGAGCAGTACTTC. Translating gives CASSRTSGSATYEQYF.

V is TRBV29-1 and J is TRBJ1-1, with unresolved D. Germline-derived CDR1 and CDR2 are SQVTM and ANQGSEA. This CDR3 is built from 9 residues. Trimming pared 5 bases from V and 5 bases from J, leaving 3 bases between. CDR3 loop: CSVSTEAFF. The CDR3 nucleotides read TGCAGCGTTTCGACTGAAGCTTTCTTT. Together with reference TRBV29-1 and TRBJ1-1, the CDR3 gives the full variable domain: SAVISQKPSRDICQRGTSLTIQCQVDSQVTMMFWYRQQPGQSLTLIATANQGSEATYESGFVIDKFPISRPNLTFSTLTVSNMSPEDSSIYLCSVSTEAFFGQGTRLTVV.

This clonotype was counted at least ten times. This chain joins TRBV10-3 and TRBJ2-3; D ambiguous. Germline CDR1 is ENHRY and CDR2 is SYGVKD. V was cut by 0 bases and J by 7 bases, with 20 bases left in between. The CDR3 spans 17 residues. CDR3 in DNA: TGTGCCATCAGTGAGTCGACGGCTAGATCCTTAACAAATACGCAGTATTTT. It translates to CAISESTARSLTNTQYF.

Many counts were recorded for this clonotype. V usage is TRBV7-6 and J usage is TRBJ2-3; possible D gene TRBD2, 7 bases. V lost 5 bases and J lost 4, with 19 bases in between. The CDR3 loop spans 16 amino acids. Germline CDR1 is SGHVS and CDR2 is FNYEAQ. CDR3 sequence reads: CASSLGGALGADTQYF. CDR3 nucleotide sequence: TGTGCCAGCAGCCTAGGGGGGGCCCTAGGCGCAGATACGCAGTATTTT. Full variable domain (remainder filled in from reference TRBV7-6 and TRBJ2-3): GAGVSQSPRYKVTKRGQDVALRCDPISGHVSLYWYRQALGQGPEFLTYFNYEAQQDKSGLPNDRFSAERPEGSISTLTIQRTEQRDSAMYRCASSLGGALGADTQYFGPGTRLTVL.

The chain is built from TRBV27 and TRBJ2-2; D ambiguous. CDR3 length equals 13 residues. V was trimmed by 5 bases and J by 6 bases, leaving 10 bases between them. Per germline, CDR1 MNHEY and CDR2 SMNVEV (reference sequence). The CDR3: CASSLIGAGELFF. CDR3 coding DNA: TGTGCCAGCAGTCTAATAGGTGCCGGGGAGCTGTTTTTT.

The rearrangement joins TRBV12-3 or TRBV12-4 to TRBJ1-1; 9 bases are a match to TRBD1. V shed 4 bases and J 3 bases; nucleotides not matched to a gene: 6. The CDR3 is 15 amino acids. The CDR3 region is CASSSPWTGDTEAFF. Here the CDR3 DNA reads TGTGCCAGCAGTTCCCCTTGGACAGGGGACACTGAAGCTTTCTTT.

This clonotype showed up many times. The chain carries TRBV28 and TRBJ1-2; unclear D gene. Germline assignment: CDR1 MDHEN and CDR2 SYDVKM. This CDR3 is 12 amino acids long. Trimming stripped 4 bases from V and 7 bases from J, with 10 bases between. CDR3 nucleotide sequence: TGTGCCAGCAGTTCCGGACTGAGTGGCTACACCTTC. Translation gives CASSSGLSGYTF.

This clonotype came up a few times. This chain joins TRBV11-2 and TRBJ1-1; D uncertain. The germline V gene encodes CDR1 SGHAT and CDR2 FQNNGV. The CDR3 consists of 12 residues. V shed 3 bases and J shed 5 bases, with 7 bases lying between them. The DNA for the CDR3 is TGTGCCAGCAGCTTTACGGGGACTGAAGCTTTCTTT. As protein: CASSFTGTEAFF.

This clonotype has more than one count but fewer than ten. This rearrangement joins TRBV29-1 to TRBJ2-3, with TRBD2 identical over 9 bases. The CDR3 runs 13 residues. Germline V CDR1 and CDR2: SQVTM, ANQGSEA. With 6 bases clipped from V and 0 bases from J, the junction kept 1 base outside the gene matches. As DNA, the CDR3 is TGCAGCGTGACTAGCGGAAGCACAGATACGCAGTATTTT. Its translation is CSVTSGSTDTQYF.

This clonotype was seen repeatedly, ten times or more. The chain employs TRBV19 and TRBJ1-4, with D unresolved. This CDR3 is built from 13 residues. The germline V gene has CDR1 LNHDA and CDR2 SQIVND (reference sequence). V was cut by 4 bases and J by 8 bases, with 11 bases left in between. CDR3 amino acids: CASSTVVGEKLFF. The CDR3 region has the DNA TGTGCCAGTAGTACCGTCGTAGGGGAAAAACTGTTTTTT.

V usage is TRBV18 and J usage is TRBJ1-4; TRBD1 aligns across 7 bases. Germline V CDR1 and CDR2: KGHSH, LQKENI. J gave up 4 bases and V 3 bases, and 11 bases lay outside the gene matches. The CDR3 runs to 17 residues. The CDR3 protein is CASSPKLGQLGNEKLFF. The CDR3 DNA reads as TGTGCCAGCTCACCTAAACTGGGACAGCTTGGTAATGAAAAACTGTTTTTT.

CDR3 DNA sequence: TGTGCCAGCAGTGCTCACGGGGGGTCAGAGCAGCCCCAGCATTTT. It yields the protein CASSAHGGSEQPQHF. This chain uses TRBV9 with TRBJ1-5; weak D call: TRBD1 (5 bases). Trimming cost V 5 bases and J 7 bases, with 19 bases left between them. This CDR3 region has 15 residues. CDR1 is SGDLS and CDR2 is YYNGEE in the germline V gene.

In its sample, this clonotype was seen a few times. The chain combines TRBV28 with TRBJ2-1; TRBD2 agrees at 9 bases. Germline values: CDR1 MDHEN, CDR2 SYDVKM. CDR3 length equals 17 residues. The V and J ends lost 5 bases and 0 bases, in that order; junction bases with no gene match: 8. CDR3 amino acids: CASSNGTSIFSYNEQFF. CDR3 DNA: TGTGCCAGCAGTAACGGGACTAGCATATTCTCCTACAATGAGCAGTTCTTC.

Only a few counts were recorded for this clonotype. V usage is TRBV7-9 and J usage is TRBJ1-5; D is undetermined. CDR3 length equals 14 residues. The V gene lost 4 bases and the J gene lost 3 bases, with 10 bases spanning the gap. Germline V gene sequence: CDR1 SEHNR, CDR2 FQNEAQ (reference sequence). This CDR3 reads CASSSGFLNQPQHF. CDR3 nucleotides: TGTGCCAGCAGCTCGGGATTTCTCAATCAGCCCCAGCATTTT.

This clonotype appeared a few times. The rearrangement uses TRBV27 and TRBJ1-1, with D tentatively TRBD1 (6 bases). The CDR3 is 16 residues long. The germline V gene has CDR1 MNHEY and CDR2 SMNVEV (reference sequence). V lost 5 bases, J lost 0 bases, and 16 bases lay in between. CDR3 DNA sequence: TGTGCCAGCAGTCCTCCCCGGACAGAAATGAACACTGAAGCTTTCTTT. Amino acids: CASSPPRTEMNTEAFF.

Only a few counts were recorded for this clonotype. The rearrangement links TRBV10-3 to TRBJ2-7; D is undetermined. The V end was cut by 6 bases, the J end by 4 bases, with 13 bases between. This CDR3 contains 13 residues. The germline gives CDR1 ENHRY, CDR2 SYGVKD. CDR3 coding DNA: TGTGCCATCAGCCCCGGCCAGTTGTACGAGCAGTACTTC. Its protein is CAISPGQLYEQYF.

This clonotype was counted at least ten times. The chain combines TRBV29-1 with TRBJ2-7; maybe TRBD1 (6 bases). Deletions cut 0 bases from V and 6 bases from J, with 18 bases between. This CDR3 spans 15 amino acids. In germline, CDR1 is SQVTM, CDR2 ANQGSEA. CDR3 residues: CSVEDPGRGKAEQYF. The CDR3 DNA follows: TGCAGCGTTGAAGATCCGGGCAGGGGAAAAGCCGAGCAGTACTTC.

The rearrangement uses TRBV20-1 and TRBJ1-2; possible D gene TRBD1, 6 bases. The CDR3 consists of 15 residues. Trimming left V 3 bases short and J 8 bases short, with 22 bases between. The germline CDR1 and CDR2 sequences are DFQATT and SNEGSKA (reference sequence). The CDR3 nucleotides read TGCAGTGCTAGCCCAGTCCAACTGGGACACGAGGGCTACACCTTC. Its translation: CSASPVQLGHEGYTF.